This passage covers 23 T cell receptor beta chains from one sample sequenced in a study of Ad26.COV2.S vaccination and SARS-CoV-2 variants. Clones were read by immunoSEQ multiplex PCR, and TCRdb kept only the in-frame ones, dropping some. Of about 400,000 clones in the sample, over 75% were seen once. Treatment described: about 20 received Ad26.COV2.S at low or high dose, single or two shots; roughly five received placebo; per-sample allocation not given. The investigators took samples on day 63 after the first vaccine or placebo injection. This specimen was peripheral blood, taken in a trial of Ad26.COV2.S vaccine versus placebo. These receptors were taken from a person aged 18 to 65 who received the Ad26.COV2.S COVID-19 vaccine or a placebo.

The V gene is TRBV25-1, the J gene TRBJ1-1, with 7 nucleotides matching TRBD1. Unmatched junction bases numbered 5, after V lost 5 bases and J lost 5 bases. The CDR3 is 13 amino acids. Germline V gives CDR1 MGHDK, CDR2 SYGVNS. The CDR3 DNA reads as TGTGCCAGCAGTCTGACAGGGAAGACTGAAGCTTTCTTT. It encodes CASSLTGKTEAFF.

The chain uses TRBV9 and TRBJ1-2; D may be TRBD1 (5 bases). The CDR3 has 15 amino acids. Trimming removed 0 bases from V and 6 bases from J, with 15 bases in between. Germline V CDR1 and CDR2: SGDLS, YYNGEE. The CDR3 loop is CASSVATGRGDGYTF. The CDR3, as DNA: TGTGCCAGCAGCGTAGCTACGGGGAGGGGTGATGGCTACACCTTC. The full variable domain, completed using reference TRBV9 and TRBJ1-2, is DSGVTQTPKHLITATGQRVTLRCSPRSGDLSVYWYQQSLDQGLQFLIQYYNGEERAKGNILERFSAQQFPDLHSELNLSSLELGDSALYFCASSVATGRGDGYTFGSGTRLTVV.

A single count supports this clone. J is TRBJ2-3 and V is TRBV5-1; TRBD2 matches at 9 bases. V trimming: 0 bases; J trimming: 4 bases; junction bases outside the gene matches: 3. This CDR3 has 15 amino acids. Looked up from germline, CDR1 is SGHRS and CDR2 is YFSETQ. The CDR3 nucleotides read TGCGCCAGCAGCTTGGCGCTAGCGGGACCAGATACGCAGTATTTT. Encoded protein: CASSLALAGPDTQYF.

The rearrangement joins TRBV28 to TRBJ1-2, with D unresolved. The ends were cut back, 4 bases at V and 9 bases at J, with 15 bases in the middle. Germline CDR1 MDHEN, CDR2 SYDVKM. This CDR3 region has 13 residues. The CDR3 DNA reads as TGTGCCAGCAGTTCCCTGGCGCAGGAACGCTACACCTTC. This encodes CASSSLAQERYTF.

The J gene is TRBJ2-7, the V gene TRBV7-9; tentatively, D is TRBD2 (5 bases). Germline CDR1 is SEHNR and CDR2 is FQNEAQ (reference sequence). CDR3 length equals 15 residues. The V gene lost 1 base and the J gene lost 4 bases, with 14 bases spanning the gap. The CDR3 nucleotides are TGTGCCAGCAGCTTAGAGGGCGGGTCAGCTTACGAGCAGTACTTC. Encoded protein: CASSLEGGSAYEQYF.

The rearrangement links TRBV28 to TRBJ2-2; 7 bases are shared with TRBD1. CDR1 is MDHEN, CDR2 SYDVKM, per germline. J lost 7 bases, V lost 6 bases, and 8 bases had no gene match. This CDR3 contains 14 residues. CDR3 sequence: CASRQQGSGGELFF. CDR3 nucleotide sequence: TGTGCCAGCAGACAACAGGGGTCTGGCGGGGAGCTGTTTTTT.

The genes are TRBV19 and TRBJ2-2; 15 bases map to TRBD2. The CDR3 totals 18 residues. Germline V gives CDR1 LNHDA, CDR2 SQIVND (reference sequence). V lost 3 bases to trimming and J lost 5 bases; unmatched junction nucleotides: 7. The CDR3 here is CASSIPPGLAGGTGELFF. CDR3 coding DNA: TGTGCCAGTAGTATCCCCCCGGGACTAGCGGGAGGAACCGGGGAGCTGTTTTTT.

The chain uses TRBV12-3 or TRBV12-4 and TRBJ2-3, with D unresolved. V was trimmed by 1 base and J by 7 bases, leaving 9 bases between them. The CDR3 consists of 13 residues. CDR3 sequence reads: CASSLGTRYTQYF. Written as DNA, the CDR3 is TGTGCCAGCAGTTTAGGGACGAGATATACGCAGTATTTT.

This clone was picked up one time. The gene calls are TRBV7-9 and TRBJ2-1, with 12 bases that match TRBD2. The germline V gene encodes CDR1 SEHNR and CDR2 FQNEAQ (reference sequence). The V gene end was trimmed by 1 base and the J gene end by 4 bases; junction bases not matched to a gene: 11. The CDR3 totals 19 residues. CDR3 DNA: TGTGCCAGCAGCTTAGGGGCTAGCGGGAGGGTTACACCTTACAATGAGCAGTTCTTC. It translates to CASSLGASGRVTPYNEQFF.

The rearrangement links TRBV29-1 to TRBJ1-3, with D possibly matching TRBD1 (5 bases). Trimming removed 0 bases at V and 1 base at J, with 10 bases between. This CDR3 region has 15 residues. Germline V gene sequence: CDR1 SQVTM, CDR2 ANQGSEA. The CDR3: CSVEDLGHSGNTIYF. In nucleotides, the CDR3 is TGCAGCGTTGAAGATCTGGGGCATTCTGGAAACACCATATATTTT.

This rearrangement joins TRBV5-1 to TRBJ2-3, with 11 bases aligning to TRBD2. Germline V gives CDR1 SGHRS, CDR2 YFSETQ. V lost 4 bases, J lost 4 bases, and 8 bases stayed unmatched. This CDR3 spans 16 amino acids. CDR3 in DNA: TGCGCCAGCAGCCCAGATCAACTAGCGGGAGCAGATACGCAGTATTTT. Its protein is CASSPDQLAGADTQYF.

This rearrangement joins TRBV2 to TRBJ2-2, with TRBD2 matching 8 bases. The germline V gene encodes CDR1 SNHLY and CDR2 FYNNEI. V lost 6 bases to trimming and J lost 5 bases; unmatched junction nucleotides: 8. CDR3 length: 15 amino acids. The CDR3 nucleotides are TGTGCCAGCAGGGAAAGCGGGAGTCGTACCGGGGAGCTGTTTTTT. Its protein is CASRESGSRTGELFF.

The V gene is TRBV5-5, the J gene TRBJ1-6; D possibly corresponds to TRBD1 (5 bases). In germline, CDR1 is SGHKS, CDR2 YYEKEE (reference sequence). The CDR3 has 14 residues. V lost 2 bases, J lost 10 bases, and 13 bases lay in between. The CDR3 reads CASSFSVGESPLHF. The CDR3 nucleotides read TGTGCCAGCAGCTTCTCGGTGGGGGAATCACCCCTCCACTTT.

The CDR3 DNA follows: TGCGCCAGCAGCCAAGATGGGAGGGGTGCCTACGAGCAGTACTTC. Protein sequence: CASSQDGRGAYEQYF. V is TRBV4-1 and J is TRBJ2-7, with 7 bases matching TRBD2. Germline lookup yields CDR1 MGHRA and CDR2 YSYEKL. J was trimmed by 2 bases and V by 0 bases; bases with no gene match: 4. The CDR3 has 15 amino acids.

The chain uses TRBV27 and TRBJ1-2; 8 bases agree with TRBD1. J was trimmed by 5 bases and V by 3 bases; bases with no gene match: 5. The CDR3 extends over 14 amino acids. Germline V gene data show CDR1 as MNHEY and CDR2 as SMNVEV (reference sequence). CDR3 nucleotides: TGTGCCAGCAGTTTGCAGGGGGCGAGATATGGCTACACCTTC. Translation: CASSLQGARYGYTF.

This chain's CDR3 is CASSFDLAGFHYEQYF. The CDR3 bases are TGTGCCAGCAGCTTTGATCTAGCGGGGTTCCACTACGAGCAGTACTTC. The V gene is TRBV11-3, the J gene TRBJ2-7, with 9 bases matching TRBD2. The CDR3 is made up of 16 amino acids. CDR1 is SGHNT and CDR2 is YENEEA in the germline V gene. Trimming removed 3 bases from V and 3 bases from J; junction bases left unmatched: 9.

This chain uses TRBV7-9 with TRBJ2-3; D may be TRBD1 or TRBD2 (6 bases each). V was clipped by 6 bases and J by 3 bases, with 13 bases between them. This CDR3 is built from 14 residues. Per germline, CDR1 SEHNR and CDR2 FQNEAQ (reference sequence). This chain's CDR3 is CASRGQGGTDTQYF. The CDR3 coding sequence is TGTGCCAGCAGAGGACAAGGGGGGACAGATACGCAGTATTTT.

V gene TRBV5-6 combines with J gene TRBJ1-4; D is uncertain. V dropped 2 bases and J dropped 4 bases, with 9 bases sitting between them. The CDR3 spans 14 residues. From germline, CDR1 is SGHDT and CDR2 YYEEEE. The CDR3 nucleotides are TGTGCCAGCAGCTTTGGGGAGAATAATGAAAAACTGTTTTTT. As protein: CASSFGENNEKLFF.

The chain couples TRBV29-1 to TRBJ2-1; D gene ambiguous. The germline gives CDR1 SQVTM, CDR2 ANQGSEA. This CDR3 has 15 amino acids. The V end was cut by 0 bases, the J end by 6 bases, with 15 bases between. The CDR3 protein is CSVEDQVGSLNEQFF. DNA for the CDR3: TGCAGCGTTGAAGATCAGGTCGGGTCCCTCAATGAGCAGTTCTTC.

The V and J genes are TRBV10-3 and TRBJ1-3, with 7 bases aligning to TRBD1. The V and J ends lost 7 bases and 7 bases, in that order; junction bases with no gene match: 7. The CDR3 length is 13 residues. Germline-derived CDR1 and CDR2 are ENHRY and SYGVKD. For the CDR3, the DNA is TGTGCCATCACCGGGTCCAGGGGGAACACCATATATTTT. Its translation: CAITGSRGNTIYF.

This rearrangement joins TRBV9 to TRBJ1-3; D remains ambiguous. With 4 bases removed from V and 0 bases from J, the gap between germline ends came to 8 bases. The CDR3 has 14 amino acids. CDR1 SGDLS and CDR2 YYNGEE come from the germline V gene. Here the CDR3 reads CASSHFDSGNTIYF. The CDR3 region has the DNA TGTGCCAGCAGCCATTTCGACTCTGGAAACACCATATATTTT.

J is TRBJ2-2 and V is TRBV5-4; 10 bases align to TRBD1. CDR1 SGHNT and CDR2 YYREEE come from the germline V gene (reference sequence). V trimming: 4 bases; J trimming: 3 bases; junction bases outside the gene matches: 3. There are 15 residues in the CDR3. CDR3 amino acids: CASSPTGGDTGELFF. In DNA form, the CDR3 reads TGTGCCAGCAGCCCGACAGGGGGCGACACCGGGGAGCTGTTTTTT.

V and J are TRBV4-3 and TRBJ1-2; D uncertain. The CDR3 length is 14 residues. The V end lost 0 bases, the J end lost 4 bases, and 9 bases lay between the germline ends. CDR1 and CDR2 from the germline V gene are LGHNA and YSLEER. The CDR3 region has the DNA TGCGCCAGCAGCCAAGACAGTTACCGCTATGGCTACACCTTC. Residues: CASSQDSYRYGYTF.